Shown below are 27 T cell receptor beta chains from a single sample sequenced in a study of cytomegalovirus exposure and HLA in healthy donors. Clones were sequenced by immunoSEQ multiplex PCR, and TCRdb holds only the in-frame ones, with some missing. The sample has 110,000 or so clones, approximately 86% seen once; the top ten hold 3% to 4%. The sequencing sample was made of PBMCs. The receptors here all came from a woman between 18 and 30 years old in good health and CMV-seropositive.

This chain uses TRBV27 with TRBJ2-7, with 8 bases identical to TRBD1. This CDR3 is built from 13 residues. J was trimmed by 5 bases and V by 0 bases; bases with no gene match: 0. Germline V gene data show CDR1 as MNHEY and CDR2 as SMNVEV (reference sequence). Here the CDR3 reads CASSLSTGDEQYF. The CDR3 DNA reads TGTGCCAGCAGTTTATCGACAGGGGACGAGCAGTACTTC.

V gene TRBV28 combines with J gene TRBJ2-1; 7 bases agree with TRBD2. V lost 7 bases, J lost 6 bases, and 12 bases stayed unmatched. The CDR3 sequence is 15 residues long. Per germline, CDR1 MDHEN and CDR2 SYDVKM. The CDR3 DNA is TGTGCCAGCACTCCCTTGGGAGGCGGGAGCAATGAGCAGTTCTTC. Its protein product is CASTPLGGGSNEQFF.

The rearrangement joins TRBV7-9 to TRBJ1-2; TRBD1 matches at 7 bases. The CDR3 extends over 15 amino acids. CDR1 is SEHNR and CDR2 is FQNEAQ in the germline V gene (reference sequence). V lost 5 bases and J lost 4; bases outside the gene matches: 10. The CDR3 spells CASSPAPGQRYGYTF. The CDR3 coding sequence is TGTGCCAGCAGCCCCGCACCGGGACAGCGCTATGGCTACACCTTC.

This chain connects TRBV27 to TRBJ1-2; 8 bases line up with TRBD1. Trimming took 4 bases from V and 4 from J; bases not matched to a gene: 8. The CDR3 is 15 amino acids. The V gene's germline CDR1 is MNHEY and CDR2 SMNVEV (reference sequence). The chain's CDR3 is CASSSRTGTFYGYTF. The CDR3 DNA sequence: TGTGCCAGCAGTTCCAGGACAGGGACCTTCTATGGCTACACCTTC.

This clone was seen a few times. The V and J genes are TRBV13 and TRBJ1-1, with 7 nucleotides matching TRBD1. V lost 6 bases and J lost 4; bases outside the gene matches: 5. Per the germline V gene, CDR1 is PRHDT and CDR2 is FYEKMQ (reference sequence). CDR3 size: 13 residues. The CDR3, as DNA: TGTGCCAGCAGGCACAGGGGTACCACTGAAGCTTTCTTT. It translates to CASRHRGTTEAFF.

The rearrangement links TRBV19 to TRBJ2-7, with D tentatively TRBD2 (6 bases). V lost 5 bases and J lost 0, with 11 bases in between. CDR3 length equals 14 residues. In germline, CDR1 is LNHDA, CDR2 SQIVND (reference sequence). The CDR3 nucleotides are TGTGCCAGTAGTGCACGGGACTCCTCCTACGAGCAGTACTTC. As protein: CASSARDSSYEQYF.

This chain uses TRBV7-9 with TRBJ1-3; TRBD1 aligns across 9 bases. The CDR3 contains 19 residues. The trim removed 3 bases at V and 0 bases at J, leaving 12 bases unmatched. Germline lookup yields CDR1 SEHNR and CDR2 FQNEAQ (reference sequence). The CDR3 here is CASSLDLGQGILSGNTIYF. In nucleotides, the CDR3 is TGTGCCAGCAGCTTGGACTTAGGACAGGGGATCCTCTCTGGAAACACCATATATTTT.

The V call is TRBV5-6, the J call TRBJ2-1, with D possibly matching TRBD1 (6 bases). This CDR3 has 13 amino acids. Germline CDR1 and CDR2: SGHDT and YYEEEE. The V and J ends lost 8 bases and 4 bases respectively, with 13 bases between them. The CDR3 nucleotides read TGTGCCAGTATACAGGGCCCTTACAATGAGCAGTTCTTC. It encodes CASIQGPYNEQFF.

The chain combines TRBV6-6 with TRBJ1-2, with 7 nucleotides matching TRBD1. The germline V gene encodes CDR1 MNHNY and CDR2 SVGAGI (reference sequence). V was clipped by 4 bases and J by 6 bases; unmatched bases: 5. The CDR3 covers 13 residues. The CDR3 DNA follows: TGTGCCAGCAGTTCCGGGGGACAGAATGGCTACACCTTC. Its protein product is CASSSGGQNGYTF.

The chain employs TRBV5-1 and TRBJ1-2; D is possibly TRBD1 (6 bases). The germline V gene has CDR1 SGHRS and CDR2 YFSETQ. Trimming shortened V by 0 bases and J by 7 bases, and 19 bases separated the two germline ends. CDR3 size: 16 residues. CDR3 in amino acids: CASSLALTGHGGGYTF. The CDR3, as DNA: TGCGCCAGCAGCTTGGCTCTGACAGGCCATGGGGGTGGCTACACCTTC.

The CDR3 coding sequence is TGTGCCAGCAGTCCCCTTGGGGGGGCAGGCACAGATACGCAGTATTTT. This encodes CASSPLGGAGTDTQYF. The rearrangement uses TRBV6-6 and TRBJ2-3; tentative D call: TRBD2 (7 bases). Looked up from germline, CDR1 is MNHNY and CDR2 is SVGAGI (reference sequence). This CDR3 is 16 amino acids long. The V end lost 5 bases, the J end lost 1 base, and 16 bases lay between the germline ends.

V and J are TRBV9 and TRBJ2-1, with 10 bases that match TRBD2. Germline V CDR1 and CDR2: SGDLS, YYNGEE. V dropped 0 bases and J dropped 8; count of bases not matched to a gene: 5. The CDR3 runs to 15 residues. The DNA for the CDR3 is TGTGCCAGCAGCGTAGTTCCTAGCGGGAGCTATGAGCAGTTCTTC. Amino acids: CASSVVPSGSYEQFF.

The chain recombines TRBV5-1 with TRBJ2-5; TRBD2 matches 12 bases. This CDR3 spans 18 amino acids. The germline V gene has CDR1 SGHRS and CDR2 YFSETQ. V gave up 5 bases and J gave up 4 bases; unmatched junction bases: 15. Here the CDR3 DNA reads TGCGCCAGCAGACCCGTCCTCACTAGCGGGGGGCAAGGAGAGACCCAGTACTTC. It encodes CASRPVLTSGGQGETQYF.

The chain recombines TRBV4-1 with TRBJ1-5; tentative D call: TRBD1 (5 bases). The CDR3 has 15 amino acids. The V end was cut by 8 bases, the J end by 2 bases, with 16 bases between. The germline V gene has CDR1 MGHRA and CDR2 YSYEKL. The CDR3 nucleotides read TGCGCCAGCCAAATCTATCTAGGGGGCAATCAGCCCCAGCATTTT. It translates to CASQIYLGGNQPQHF.

The chain has TRBV19 and TRBJ1-5; 9 positions match TRBD1. This CDR3 contains 15 residues. Germline V gives CDR1 LNHDA, CDR2 SQIVND (reference sequence). With 4 bases clipped from V and 6 bases from J, the junction kept 7 bases outside the gene matches. CDR3 in amino acids: CASSTRDRAGQPQHF. The CDR3 DNA reads as TGTGCCAGTAGTACCCGGGACAGGGCTGGTCAGCCCCAGCATTTT.

There are a few counts of this clone. This rearrangement joins TRBV28 to TRBJ2-7; possibly TRBD1 for D (6 bases). Germline CDR1 and CDR2: MDHEN and SYDVKM. The CDR3 consists of 13 residues. V lost 6 bases, J lost 6 bases, and 15 bases lay in between. CDR3 coding DNA: TGTGCCAGCAGGCCAGGGGCTCCGGGCGAGCAGTACTTC. It codes for CASRPGAPGEQYF.

This chain links TRBV5-6 with TRBJ1-1; D is unresolved. Germline CDR1 and CDR2: SGHDT and YYEEEE. V was clipped by 1 base and J by 4 bases, with 8 bases between them. This CDR3 has 13 residues. The CDR3 nucleotides read TGTGCCAGCAGCTTGAATTTAGTCACTGAAGCTTTCTTT. It translates to CASSLNLVTEAFF.

The chain combines TRBV5-1 with TRBJ1-5; 10 nucleotides line up with TRBD1. This CDR3 has 15 amino acids. V shed 4 bases and J 3 bases; nucleotides not matched to a gene: 4. Germline V CDR1 and CDR2: SGHRS, YFSETQ. This CDR3 is CASSPGTGDNQPQHF. As DNA, the CDR3 is TGCGCCAGCAGCCCCGGGACAGGGGACAATCAGCCCCAGCATTTT.

V is TRBV27 and J is TRBJ1-2; tentatively, D is TRBD1 (6 bases). The CDR3 extends over 14 amino acids. Trimming took off 5 bases at V and 5 bases at J, with 15 bases between the two ends. Germline CDR1 MNHEY, CDR2 SMNVEV (reference sequence). The CDR3 sequence: CASSESNREYGYTF. CDR3 nucleotides: TGTGCCAGCAGTGAATCAAACAGGGAGTATGGCTACACCTTC.

This clone was picked up one time. The chain is built from TRBV7-9 and TRBJ2-1; D is perhaps TRBD1 (6 bases). Germline CDR1 reads SEHNR; CDR2 reads FQNEAQ (reference sequence). Trimming shortened V by 5 bases and J by 6 bases, and 8 bases separated the two germline ends. The CDR3 contains 12 residues. The DNA of the CDR3 is TGTGCCAGCAGCGTACAGGGCAATGAGCAGTTCTTC. Its translation: CASSVQGNEQFF.

This clone was picked up one time. This rearrangement joins TRBV10-3 to TRBJ1-3; 10 bases map to TRBD1. This CDR3 region has 16 residues. V trimming: 11 bases; J trimming: 0 bases; junction bases outside the gene matches: 10. Germline CDR1 is ENHRY and CDR2 is SYGVKD. The CDR3 protein is CAASGTGVPSGNTIYF. DNA of the CDR3: TGTGCCGCTTCCGGGACAGGGGTCCCCTCTGGAAACACCATATATTTT.

The V call is TRBV28, the J call TRBJ2-7, with TRBD2 matching 8 bases. V lost 7 bases, J lost 4 bases, and 9 bases stayed unmatched. Germline V gene sequence: CDR1 MDHEN, CDR2 SYDVKM. The CDR3 loop spans 14 amino acids. This CDR3 is CASTLGTSGYEQYF. CDR3 bases: TGTGCCAGCACCCTGGGTACTAGCGGTTACGAGCAGTACTTC.

This clone was observed a handful of times. The rearrangement uses TRBV27 and TRBJ2-1, with 7 bases aligning to TRBD1. The CDR3 totals 14 residues. The junction had 3 bases not matched to a gene; V was cut back by 3 bases and J by 4 bases. CDR1 and CDR2 (germline): MNHEY, SMNVEV (reference sequence). The DNA for the CDR3 is TGTGCCAGCAGTTTTTGGGACAGTTACAATGAGCAGTTCTTC. It encodes CASSFWDSYNEQFF.

The V and J genes are TRBV4-1 and TRBJ2-7; D ambiguous. CDR1 is MGHRA and CDR2 is YSYEKL in the germline V gene. This CDR3 comprises 14 residues. Trimming cost V 4 bases and J 0 bases, with 10 bases left between them. CDR3 region: CASSPGSTSYEQYF. The CDR3 coding sequence is TGCGCCAGCAGCCCAGGATCTACCTCCTACGAGCAGTACTTC.

V and J are TRBV9 and TRBJ2-3; 13 bases map to TRBD2. Germline lookup yields CDR1 SGDLS and CDR2 YYNGEE. V lost 4 bases and J lost 2; bases outside the gene matches: 7. The CDR3 runs to 17 residues. The CDR3 coding sequence is TGTGCCAGCAGCTATGGGACTAGCGGGGCGGTCACAGATACGCAGTATTTT. Protein sequence: CASSYGTSGAVTDTQYF.

The gene calls are TRBV28 and TRBJ2-1; 7 bases fit TRBD2. The germline CDR1 and CDR2 sequences are MDHEN and SYDVKM. Germline trimming cut 6 bases from V and 3 bases from J; bases unmatched to any gene: 8. This CDR3 region has 15 residues. CDR3 DNA: TGTGCCAGCAGGGGCGGGCGGGAGAGCTACAATGAGCAGTTCTTC. Translating gives CASRGGRESYNEQFF.

The chain recombines TRBV28 with TRBJ2-1, with D possibly matching TRBD2 (6 bases). The length of the CDR3 is 13 residues. The V gene's germline CDR1 is MDHEN and CDR2 SYDVKM. The germline V and J ends were trimmed by 1 base and 9 bases, with 10 bases remaining between them. The CDR3 DNA reads TGTGCCAGCAGTTTATCGGGAGCAGGTGAGCAGTTCTTC. Residues: CASSLSGAGEQFF.